Shown below are 27 T cell receptor beta chains from a single sample sequenced in a study of human T cells and chemical hapten exposure. The time point here: patch test 2, 6 weeks after DPC sensitization. Treatment specified: therapeutic diphenylcyclopropenone sensitization with weekly scalp DPC. MiXCR, run by TCRdb on the RACE reads, gives a single entry per CDR3 protein. The sample yields about 55,000 distinct CDR3 sequences, 9.5% to 10% seen once. Here the sequenced sample was whole blood, taken in connection with sensitization to the hapten diphenylcyclopropenone (DPC). The receptors derive from a woman aged 45-65 years with alopecia areata. Some clones in this sample may be carry-over from other donors' samples.

This clonotype has just a few counts. This chain uses TRBV29-1 with TRBJ1-4; D possibly corresponds to TRBD1 (5 bases). The CDR3 extends over 13 amino acids. Trimming removed 6 bases from V and 3 bases from J, with 11 bases in between. From germline, CDR1 is SQVTM and CDR2 ANQGSEA. The CDR3 nucleotides are TGCAGCGTCGCACGGGGCCCTAATGAAAAACTGTTTTTT. This encodes CSVARGPNEKLFF.

V is TRBV7-2 and J is TRBJ2-3; 11 nucleotides line up with TRBD2. CDR1 SGHTA and CDR2 FQGNSA come from the germline V gene. The V gene end was trimmed by 5 bases and the J gene end by 0 bases; junction bases not matched to a gene: 4. The CDR3 runs to 16 residues. CDR3 nucleotides: TGTGCCAGCAGCCCGACTAGCGGGGCCAGCACAGATACGCAGTATTTT. Its translation: CASSPTSGASTDTQYF.

The chain is built from TRBV20-1 and TRBJ2-7, with TRBD2 matching 15 bases. Trimming removed 0 bases from V and 4 bases from J; junction bases left unmatched: 4. CDR1 and CDR2 from the germline V gene are DFQATT and SNEGSKA (reference sequence). The CDR3 totals 16 residues. For the CDR3, the DNA is TGCAGTGCTAGAGATAGTGGACTAGCGGGAGGGTACGAGCAGTACTTC. This gives the protein CSARDSGLAGGYEQYF.

The genes are TRBV27 and TRBJ2-5; D is perhaps TRBD1 or TRBD2 (6 bases each). Germline loops: CDR1 MNHEY, CDR2 SMNVEV (reference sequence). V was clipped by 6 bases and J by 5 bases, with 19 bases between them. This CDR3 spans 15 amino acids. CDR3 bases: TGTGCCAGCAGACCCCGGTGGGGGGCGGAGGAGACCCAGTACTTC. Translated, it gives CASRPRWGAEETQYF.

This clonotype was counted ten times or more. The chain's CDR3 is CASSAWTGLNEKLFF. The DNA of the CDR3 is TGTGCCAGCAGCGCCTGGACGGGGCTTAATGAAAAACTGTTTTTT. The V call is TRBV7-9, the J call TRBJ1-4; possibly TRBD1 for D (5 bases). From germline, CDR1 is SEHNR and CDR2 FQNEAQ (reference sequence). This CDR3 is 15 amino acids long. Between the trimmed V and J ends, which lost 5 bases and 4 bases, there was a span of 14 bases.

The chain carries TRBV7-9 and TRBJ2-7; D is uncertain. CDR3 length: 13 amino acids. Trimming pared 5 bases from V and 6 bases from J, leaving 14 bases between. The germline CDR1 and CDR2 sequences are SEHNR and FQNEAQ (reference sequence). CDR3 coding DNA: TGTGCCAGCAGCCCTACTTCGTGGGTCGAGCAGTACTTC. It yields the protein CASSPTSWVEQYF.

This clonotype was seen more than once but under ten times. V gene TRBV20-1 combines with J gene TRBJ1-1; no clear D. With 2 bases removed from V and 6 bases from J, the gap between germline ends came to 10 bases. Germline V gene lookup returns CDR1 DFQATT and CDR2 SNEGSKA (reference sequence). This CDR3 comprises 12 residues. The CDR3, as DNA: TGCAGTGCTAGAAGGGAACACCCTGAAGCTTTCTTT. The encoded protein is CSARREHPEAFF.

V and J are TRBV29-1 and TRBJ1-5; no reliable D call. This CDR3 spans 12 amino acids. Per the germline V gene, CDR1 is SQVTM and CDR2 is ANQGSEA. Trimming removed 6 bases at V and 7 bases at J, with 13 bases between. The CDR3 coding sequence is TGCAGCGTCGGGGAGGTTGGACAGCCCCAGCATTTT. Its protein is CSVGEVGQPQHF.

The table lists this clonotype with a few counts. V is TRBV7-2 and J is TRBJ2-1; D remains ambiguous. CDR1 and CDR2 (germline): SGHTA, FQGNSA. The V end was cut by 0 bases, the J end by 10 bases, with 4 bases between. CDR3 size: 11 residues. The CDR3 DNA sequence: TGTGCCAGCAGCTTAGCGGTAGAGCAGTTCTTC. It encodes CASSLAVEQFF.

The chain uses TRBV28 and TRBJ1-5; tentative D call: TRBD1 (5 bases). Trimming took off 8 bases at V and 0 bases at J, with 5 bases between the two ends. Germline V gives CDR1 MDHEN, CDR2 SYDVKM. The CDR3 is 12 residues long. This CDR3 is CASDSSNQPQHF. The CDR3 nucleotides are TGTGCCAGCGACAGTAGCAATCAGCCCCAGCATTTT.

The V and J genes are TRBV3-1 and TRBJ1-2; D gene ambiguous. CDR3 length: 14 amino acids. V lost 1 base, J lost 8 bases, and 14 bases lay in between. Germline CDR1 LGHDT, CDR2 YNNKEL (reference sequence). The DNA for the CDR3 is TGTGCCAGCAGCCAAGGCGGCATCGGATACGGCTACACCTTC. Encoded protein: CASSQGGIGYGYTF.

Many counts were recorded for this clonotype. V usage is TRBV5-4 and J usage is TRBJ2-5; a possible D gene is TRBD1 (5 bases). The germline CDR1 and CDR2 sequences are SGHNT and YYREEE (reference sequence). This CDR3 is built from 14 residues. With 9 bases removed from V and 5 bases from J, the gap between germline ends came to 20 bases. CDR3 protein: CATTLTGSYETQYF. The CDR3, as DNA: TGTGCCACAACCTTAACAGGATCCTATGAGACCCAGTACTTC.

This clonotype was observed at least ten times. The chain links TRBV12-3 or TRBV12-4 to TRBJ2-1; D may be TRBD2 (6 bases). This CDR3 has 15 residues. V was shortened by 6 bases and J by 4 bases, with 16 bases between the two germline ends. CDR3 sequence (DNA): TGTGCCAGCAGGGGGACTGATTCGGGATACAATGAGCAGTTCTTC. This gives the protein CASRGTDSGYNEQFF.

This clonotype was found many times. The V call is TRBV5-1, the J call TRBJ2-5, with 7 bases fitting TRBD2. The CDR3 is 16 amino acids. Germline lookup yields CDR1 SGHRS and CDR2 YFSETQ. With V trimmed by 0 bases and J by 5 bases, 10 bases remained unmatched. The CDR3 bases are TGCGCCAGCAGCTTGGGCAATAGCGGGCCCCAGGAGACCCAGTACTTC. Protein sequence: CASSLGNSGPQETQYF.

This clonotype was found many times. This chain uses TRBV2 with TRBJ2-2; 9 bases align to TRBD2. This CDR3 is 15 amino acids long. Unmatched junction bases numbered 7, after V lost 4 bases and J lost 7 bases. Germline CDR1 reads SNHLY; CDR2 reads FYNNEI. The CDR3 spells CASSALAGRGGELFF. CDR3 nucleotide sequence: TGTGCCAGCAGTGCCCTAGCGGGAAGGGGCGGGGAGCTGTTTTTT. The full variable domain, in which reference TRBV2 and TRBJ2-2 provide the parts outside the CDR3, is EPEVTQTPSHQVTQMGQEVILRCVPISNHLYFYWYRQILGQKVEFLVSFYNNEISEKSEIFDDQFSVERPDGSNFTLKIRSTKLEDSAMYFCASSALAGRGGELFFGEGSRLTVL.

About this clonotype itself: A much larger clone lies a single base off, so this may be a read error. V gene TRBV7-7 combines with J gene TRBJ1-1; D is undetermined. CDR1 and CDR2 from the germline V gene are SSHAT and FNYEAQ (reference sequence). Trimming pared 5 bases from V and 1 base from J, leaving 11 bases between. The CDR3 loop spans 14 amino acids. Here the CDR3 DNA reads TGTGCCAGCAGCCCCGTGACGTGGAACACTGAAGCTTTCTTT. This sequence encodes CASSPVTWNTEAFF.

A single count supports this clonotype. A much larger clonotype is one base distant, so this may be a read error. J is TRBJ1-5 and V is TRBV23-1; no clear D. TRBV23-1 is assigned to the ORF class and has an uncertain function. Trimming shortened V by 8 bases and J by 7 bases, and 12 bases separated the two germline ends. The CDR3 runs 12 residues. The CDR3 loop reads CASCVEGQPQHF. CDR3 sequence (DNA): TGCGCCAGCTGTGTCGAGGGCCAGCCCCAGCATTTT.

The chain combines TRBV7-9 with TRBJ1-6, with TRBD1 identical over 8 bases. CDR3 length equals 15 residues. CDR1 is SEHNR, CDR2 FQNEAQ, per germline (reference sequence). V was clipped by 7 bases and J by 10 bases; unmatched bases: 12. CDR3 sequence: CASTELGQGFSPLHF. The CDR3, as DNA: TGTGCCAGCACCGAACTTGGACAGGGCTTCTCACCCCTCCACTTT.

The J gene is TRBJ2-3, the V gene TRBV6-1; D not certain. The CDR3 has 13 amino acids. Germline V gene lookup returns CDR1 MNHNS and CDR2 SASEGT. V was clipped by 6 bases and J by 4 bases, with 11 bases between them. CDR3 protein: CASRSRTPDTQYF. Here the CDR3 DNA reads TGTGCCAGCAGGAGCAGGACCCCAGATACGCAGTATTTT.

V usage is TRBV6-6 and J usage is TRBJ2-3; D might be TRBD2 (5 bases). Per germline, CDR1 MNHNY and CDR2 SVGAGI (reference sequence). V was clipped by 7 bases and J by 0 bases, with 11 bases between them. The CDR3 has 14 amino acids. Written as DNA, the CDR3 is TGTGCCAGCATGGCGGACTGGAGCACAGATACGCAGTATTTT. Amino acids: CASMADWSTDTQYF.

This chain joins TRBV12-5 and TRBJ1-5, with D unclear. Between the trimmed V and J ends, which lost 1 base and 7 bases, there was a span of 11 bases. Per germline, CDR1 LGHNT and CDR2 FRNRAP. The CDR3 length is 14 residues. CDR3 region: CASGLGREGQPQHF. In nucleotides, the CDR3 is TGTGCTAGTGGTTTGGGGCGTGAGGGACAGCCCCAGCATTTT. The full variable domain, with the rest looked up from reference TRBV12-5 and TRBJ1-5, is DARVTQTPRHKVTEMGQEVTMRCQPILGHNTVFWYRQTMMQGLELLAYFRNRAPLDDSGMPKDRFSAEMPDATLATLKIQPSEPRDSAVYFCASGLGREGQPQHFGDGTRLSIL.

This clonotype was picked up a small number of times. V is TRBV7-9 and J is TRBJ1-5; D is unresolved. V was clipped by 3 bases and J by 3 bases, with 6 bases between them. The CDR3 runs 13 residues. CDR1 is SEHNR, CDR2 FQNEAQ, per germline (reference sequence). The DNA of the CDR3 is TGTGCCAGCAGCTTTGTCCTCAATCAGCCCCAGCATTTT. It codes for CASSFVLNQPQHF.

This clonotype was seen a handful of times. CDR3 region: CASSLELPFDEQYF. The CDR3 DNA reads as TGTGCCAGCAGCTTAGAGCTCCCTTTCGACGAGCAGTACTTC. V usage is TRBV7-9 and J usage is TRBJ2-7, with no clear D. Between the trimmed V and J ends, which lost 1 base and 5 bases, there was a span of 12 bases. The CDR3 runs 14 residues. Germline CDR1 reads SEHNR; CDR2 reads FQNEAQ (reference sequence).

This clonotype showed up just a few times. The V gene is TRBV12-3 or TRBV12-4, the J gene TRBJ2-7; no reliable D call. The V gene lost 7 bases and the J gene lost 2 bases, with 9 bases spanning the gap. The CDR3 spans 12 residues. The DNA of the CDR3 is TGTGCCAGCACCCACGGGCCCTACGAGCAGTACTTC. Amino acid sequence: CASTHGPYEQYF.

This clonotype turned up a few times. The V and J genes are TRBV20-1 and TRBJ1-5; D is perhaps TRBD1 (5 bases). Germline CDR1 is DFQATT and CDR2 is SNEGSKA (reference sequence). The CDR3 totals 15 residues. Trimming took off 2 bases at V and 0 bases at J, with 11 bases between the two ends. The CDR3 nucleotides are TGCAGTGCTAGAATGGCAGGGAATAGCAATCAGCCCCAGCATTTT. Translating gives CSARMAGNSNQPQHF.

This clonotype was observed many times. The chain carries TRBV19 and TRBJ2-3, with 9 bases identical to TRBD2. Per germline, CDR1 LNHDA and CDR2 SQIVND (reference sequence). The CDR3 covers 15 residues. J was trimmed by 4 bases and V by 5 bases; bases with no gene match: 7. CDR3 in DNA: TGTGCCAGTAGTGCCCAGGGACTAGCCTCAGATACGCAGTATTTT. Protein product: CASSAQGLASDTQYF.

This clonotype has ten or more counts. This chain links TRBV6-5 with TRBJ1-6, with D perhaps matching TRBD1 (5 bases). The V and J ends lost 0 bases and 8 bases respectively, with 17 bases between them. Per the germline V gene, CDR1 is MNHEY and CDR2 is SVGAGI. The CDR3 is 17 residues long. The CDR3 loop reads CASSYSTGVGPDSPLHF. In DNA, the CDR3 is TGTGCCAGCAGTTACTCGACGGGAGTGGGACCCGATTCACCCCTCCACTTT.